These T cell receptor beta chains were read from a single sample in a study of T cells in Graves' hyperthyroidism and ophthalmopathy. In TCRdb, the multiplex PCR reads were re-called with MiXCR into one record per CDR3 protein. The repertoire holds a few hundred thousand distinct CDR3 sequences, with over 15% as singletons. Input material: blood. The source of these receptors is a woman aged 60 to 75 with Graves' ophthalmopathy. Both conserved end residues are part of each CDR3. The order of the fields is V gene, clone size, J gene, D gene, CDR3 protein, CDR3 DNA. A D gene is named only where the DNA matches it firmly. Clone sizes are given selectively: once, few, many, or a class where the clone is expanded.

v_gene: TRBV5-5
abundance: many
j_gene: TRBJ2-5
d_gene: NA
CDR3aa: CASSPYQETQYF
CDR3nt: TGTGCCAGCAGCCCGTACCAAGAGACCCAGTACTTC

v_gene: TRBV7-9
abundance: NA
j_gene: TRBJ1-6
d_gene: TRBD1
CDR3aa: CASSLIGQGSPLHF
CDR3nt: TGTGCCAGCAGCTTAATAGGACAGGGATCCCCCCTCCACTTT

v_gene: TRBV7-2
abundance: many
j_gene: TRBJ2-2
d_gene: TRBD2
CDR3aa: CASSGRANTGELFF
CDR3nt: TGTGCCAGCAGCGGGAGGGCGAACACCGGGGAGCTGTTTTTT

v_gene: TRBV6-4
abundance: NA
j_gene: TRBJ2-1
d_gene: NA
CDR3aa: CASSDKGQVGEQVF
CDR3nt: TGTGCCAGCAGTGACAAGGGTCAAGTGGGTGAGCAGGTCTTC

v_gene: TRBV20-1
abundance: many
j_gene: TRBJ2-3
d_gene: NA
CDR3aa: CSARDLPARVGDTQYF
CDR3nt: TGCAGTGCTAGAGATCTCCCAGCCCGCGTAGGTGATACGCAGTATTTT

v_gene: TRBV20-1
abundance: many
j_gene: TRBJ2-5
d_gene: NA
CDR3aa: CSARGRRVQETQYF
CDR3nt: TGCAGTGCTAGGGGACGGAGGGTCCAAGAGACCCAGTACTTC

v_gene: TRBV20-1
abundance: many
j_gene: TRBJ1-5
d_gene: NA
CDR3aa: CSATTGPNQPQHF
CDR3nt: TGCAGTGCTACGACAGGTCCAAATCAGCCCCAGCATTTT

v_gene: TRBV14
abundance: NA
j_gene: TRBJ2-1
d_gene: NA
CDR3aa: CASSQAVGYDEQFF
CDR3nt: TGTGCCAGCAGCCAAGCTGTCGGGTATGATGAGCAGTTCTTC

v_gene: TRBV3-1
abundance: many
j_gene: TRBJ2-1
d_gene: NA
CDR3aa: CASSQAGLGGEQFF
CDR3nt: TGTGCCAGCAGCCAAGCGGGACTCGGAGGGGAGCAGTTCTTC

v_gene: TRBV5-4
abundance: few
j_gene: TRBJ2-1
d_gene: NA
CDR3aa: CASSSNPVSYNEQFF
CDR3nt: TGTGCCAGCAGCTCCAACCCCGTCTCCTACAATGAGCAGTTCTTC

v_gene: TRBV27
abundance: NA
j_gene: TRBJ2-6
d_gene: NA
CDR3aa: CASSLLARANVLTF
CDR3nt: TGTGCCAGCAGTTTATTGGCACGGGCCAACGTCCTGACTTTC

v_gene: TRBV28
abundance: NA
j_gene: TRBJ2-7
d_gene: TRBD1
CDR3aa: CASSWGQGRPYEQYF
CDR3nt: TGTGCCAGCAGTTGGGGACAGGGGAGACCTTACGAGCAGTACTTC

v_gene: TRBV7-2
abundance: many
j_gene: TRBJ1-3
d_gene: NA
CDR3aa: CASSFGPPGGNTIYF
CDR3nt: TGTGCCAGCAGCTTCGGTCCCCCCGGAGGAAACACCATATATTTT

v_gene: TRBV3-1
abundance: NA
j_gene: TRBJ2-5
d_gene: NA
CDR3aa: CASSSDPPVWYF
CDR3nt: TGTGCCAGCAGCTCAGATCCCCCAGTATGGTACTTC

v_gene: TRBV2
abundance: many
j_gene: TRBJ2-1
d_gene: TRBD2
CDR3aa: CASSGDGRAWNEQFF
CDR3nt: TGTGCCAGCAGTGGCGACGGGAGGGCCTGGAATGAGCAGTTCTTC

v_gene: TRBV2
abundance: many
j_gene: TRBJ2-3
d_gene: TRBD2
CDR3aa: CASSSGSTDTQYF
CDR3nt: TGTGCCAGCAGTAGCGGGAGTACAGATACGCAGTATTTT

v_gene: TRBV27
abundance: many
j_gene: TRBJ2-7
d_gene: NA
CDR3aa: CASSYREGRYEQYF
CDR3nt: TGTGCCAGCAGTTACCGGGAAGGGCGGTACGAGCAGTACTTC

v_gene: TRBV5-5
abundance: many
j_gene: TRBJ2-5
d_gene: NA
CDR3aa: CASSLLVDQETQYF
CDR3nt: TGTGCCAGCAGCTTGTTAGTAGACCAAGAGACCCAGTACTTC